This T cell receptor beta chain was sequenced during a study of blood T cell repertoires in COVID-19. On the study more broadly: COVID-19 samples collected from the United States, Italy and Spain covered acute and convalescent phases.

Produced via immunoSEQ multiplex PCR; TCRdb's table is partial and in-frame only. The repertoire has about 83,000 clones, more than 75% of them found once; the top ten carry 8%. Trimming cost V 0 bases and J 8 bases, with 13 bases left between them. CDR3 size: 14 residues. CDR1 SGHNT and CDR2 YENEEA come from the germline V gene. V gene TRBV11-3 combines with J gene TRBJ1-1, with a tentative D call TRBD1 (5 bases). The source is a man at least 80 years old with active or convalescent COVID-19. Input material: peripheral blood. The CDR3 bases are TGTGCCAGCAGCTTAGATCGAAGGGGCATCGAAGCTTTCTTT. This encodes CASSLDRRGIEAFF. The variable domain in full, with the rest retrieved from reference TRBV11-3 and TRBJ1-1, is EAGVVQSPRYKIIEKKQPVAFWCNPISGHNTLYWYLQNLGQGPELLIRYENEEAVDDSQLPKDRFSAERLKGVDSTLKIQPAELGDSAVYLCASSLDRRGIEAFFGQGTRLTVV.